This T cell receptor beta chain was documented in a study of T cells in Graves' hyperthyroidism and ophthalmopathy. At the level of the study: Prior to any treatment, at the point of initial diagnosis, peripheral blood was collected. Points from the study as a whole: Ophthalmopathy was separated from stable hyperthyroidism by a 13 V-J model.

Concerning this clonotype: Its cognate antigen is unknown.

The study included ophthalmopathy patients with Clinical Activity Score at least 3, NOSPECS grade at least 4 and duration under 3 months. Diagnoses used clinical symptoms, serum thyroxine and TRAb, thyroid ultrasound and orbital computed tomography. Amplification of TCR beta CDR3 regions was performed using RNA transcripts as template. HTBI primers were used for first-round RT-PCR of the TCR CDR3. TCRdb ran MiXCR on the multiplex PCR reads and lists one entry per CDR3 protein. Among roughly 500,000 distinct CDR3 sequences listed, around 22% were seen once. The sample was blood. This clonotype originated in a woman aged 25 to 39 with Graves' ophthalmopathy.

Here the CDR3 DNA reads TGCGCCAGCAGCTTTGACATTGGGGACTATGGCTACACCTTC. Its translation: CASSFDIGDYGYTF. The genes are TRBV5-1 and TRBJ1-2; no reliable D call. V was trimmed by 2 bases and J by 3 bases, leaving 11 bases between them. CDR1 SGHRS and CDR2 YFSETQ come from the germline V gene. This CDR3 region has 14 residues.